The 8 T cell receptor beta chains reported below all come from one sample, sequenced in a study of technical replicates of blood from a handful of donors. The data were produced by immunoSEQ multiplex PCR, yet TCRdb's version contains in-frame clones alone and is incomplete. Of 75,000 to 95,000 clones listed, about 96% are singletons. The sequencing sample was made of T cells isolated from PBMCs. These receptors were taken from a human donor in good health.

V is TRBV6-5 and J is TRBJ2-5; D not certain. Germline V gives CDR1 MNHEY, CDR2 SVGAGI. The CDR3 spans 15 residues. Trimming cost V 5 bases and J 0 bases, with 13 bases left between them. CDR3 amino acids: CASSVRSRYQETQYF. CDR3 bases: TGTGCCAGCAGTGTCAGGTCGAGATACCAAGAGACCCAGTACTTC.

The rearrangement joins TRBV20-1 to TRBJ2-5; TRBD1 agrees at 8 bases. CDR1 and CDR2 from the germline V gene are DFQATT and SNEGSKA (reference sequence). The V segment lost 8 bases and the J segment 5 bases; nucleotides outside the gene matches: 4. This CDR3 contains 11 residues. DNA for the CDR3: TGCAGTTTGGACAGGGCGGAGACCCAGTACTTC. Its translation is CSLDRAETQYF.

V and J are TRBV11-2 and TRBJ2-7, with D perhaps matching TRBD1 (5 bases). This CDR3 is 13 amino acids long. Trimming took 3 bases from V and 3 from J, leaving 9 bases between them. Looked up from germline, CDR1 is SGHAT and CDR2 is FQNNGV. This chain's CDR3 is CASSFGQIYEQYF. Written as DNA, the CDR3 is TGTGCCAGCAGCTTTGGACAAATCTACGAGCAGTACTTC.

This clone was counted a few times. V usage is TRBV7-3 and J usage is TRBJ1-1, with D unclear. The CDR3 is 13 residues long. V was shortened by 2 bases and J by 5 bases, with 9 bases between the two germline ends. CDR1 and CDR2 (germline): SGHTA, FQGTGA. CDR3 nucleotides: TGTGCCAGCAGCTTATCGATCGGGACTGAAGCTTTCTTT. Its translation is CASSLSIGTEAFF. The whole variable domain, filled in from reference TRBV7-3 and TRBJ1-1, reads GAGVSQTPSNKVTEKGKYVELRCDPISGHTALYWYRQSLGQGPEFLIYFQGTGAADDSGLPNDRFFAVRPEGSVSTLKIQRTERGDSAVYLCASSLSIGTEAFFGQGTRLTVV.

This sequence joins TRBV19 and TRBJ2-7; TRBD2 matches 11 bases. Germline CDR1 LNHDA, CDR2 SQIVND (reference sequence). The trim removed 5 bases at V and 4 bases at J, leaving 10 bases unmatched. The CDR3 sequence is 16 residues long. The CDR3 protein is CASSLSLAGGPYEQYF. The CDR3 nucleotides read TGTGCCAGTAGTCTCAGTCTAGCGGGAGGACCGTACGAGCAGTACTTC.

The chain links TRBV19 to TRBJ1-1; D gene unclear. V dropped 9 bases and J dropped 1 base, with 6 bases sitting between them. This CDR3 has 11 residues. Germline-derived CDR1 and CDR2 are LNHDA and SQIVND (reference sequence). Written as DNA, the CDR3 is TGTGCCAGCTATTGGAACACTGAAGCTTTCTTT. It specifies CASYWNTEAFF.

The chain links TRBV29-1 to TRBJ2-5; 8 positions match TRBD2. There are 14 residues in the CDR3. CDR1 and CDR2 (germline): SQVTM, ANQGSEA. Trimming took 4 bases from V and 3 from J; bases not matched to a gene: 7. In DNA form, the CDR3 reads TGCAGCGTTGGGAAAGAGCGGGAGAAAGAGACCCAGTACTTC. Its translation: CSVGKEREKETQYF.

The rearrangement joins TRBV6-5 to TRBJ2-1; 9 positions match TRBD2. Trimming removed 0 bases from V and 8 bases from J; junction bases left unmatched: 5. Germline values: CDR1 MNHEY, CDR2 SVGAGI. The CDR3 covers 15 residues. CDR3 loop: CASSYSISGSDEQFF. The CDR3 DNA reads as TGTGCCAGCAGTTACTCGATTAGCGGGAGTGATGAGCAGTTCTTC.